The 31 T cell receptor beta chains given below trace back to one sample, sequenced in a study of CD8+ T cells in alopecia areata. RNA extraction was followed by reverse transcription into cDNA, which acted as the sequencing template. Only in-frame clones appear in the TCRdb table, and some are missing; sequencing was by immunoSEQ multiplex PCR. Of 200,000 or so clones listed, about 56% were seen once; the top ten hold nearly 5%. Specimen: CD8+ T cells sorted from blood. These receptors were taken from a human donor in good health.

As concerns this clone: Its ends do not fully match the called genes, so a read error is possible. The J gene is TRBJ2-7, the V gene TRBV27; 8 bases agree with TRBD2. CDR1 and CDR2 from the germline V gene are MNHEY and SMNVEV (reference sequence). CDR3 length equals 15 residues. For the CDR3, the DNA is TGTGCCAGCAGCTTATTTCCTAGCGGGTCCTACGAGCAGTACTTC. Protein product: CASSLFPSGSYEQYF.

The CDR3 DNA sequence: TGTGCCAGCAGCCCAGGGAACACTGAAGCTTTCTTT. Translated, it gives CASSPGNTEAFF. The chain recombines TRBV6-1 with TRBJ1-1; D unresolved. The germline V gene has CDR1 MNHNS and CDR2 SASEGT. There are 12 residues in the CDR3. Trimming removed 6 bases at V and 1 base at J, with 6 bases between.

This clone was counted once. The chain employs TRBV13 and TRBJ1-2; 7 bases are shared with TRBD1. This CDR3 region has 15 residues. J lost 3 bases, V lost 5 bases, and 9 bases had no gene match. The germline CDR1 and CDR2 sequences are PRHDT and FYEKMQ (reference sequence). The CDR3 sequence: CASSGLTGIDYGYTF. The CDR3 coding sequence is TGTGCCAGCAGCGGATTGACAGGGATTGACTATGGCTACACCTTC.

V and J are TRBV27 and TRBJ1-2; tentatively, D is TRBD1 (5 bases). With 1 base removed from V and 8 bases from J, the gap between germline ends came to 14 bases. The germline CDR1 and CDR2 sequences are MNHEY and SMNVEV (reference sequence). The CDR3 spans 14 residues. The CDR3 DNA is TGTGCCAGCAGTTTATACCGGGGGAGGGGCGGCTACACCTTC. Translated: CASSLYRGRGGYTF.

V gene TRBV27 combines with J gene TRBJ2-7; D might be TRBD2 (6 bases). Per the germline V gene, CDR1 is MNHEY and CDR2 is SMNVEV (reference sequence). V was pared by 0 bases and J by 5 bases, with 11 bases between. CDR3 size: 14 residues. The CDR3 DNA sequence: TGTGCCAGCAGTTTATCCTTACTAGCCGACGAGCAGTACTTC. Encoded protein: CASSLSLLADEQYF.

This rearrangement joins TRBV5-4 to TRBJ2-7; 10 bases agree with TRBD2. This CDR3 is 16 amino acids long. Germline V gene lookup returns CDR1 SGHNT and CDR2 YYREEE (reference sequence). Trimming cost V 1 base and J 2 bases; bases outside gene matches: 6. The CDR3 protein is CASSLPGTSDTYEQYF. The DNA for the CDR3 is TGTGCCAGCAGCTTGCCCGGGACTAGCGATACCTACGAGCAGTACTTC.

The rearrangement uses TRBV7-9 and TRBJ2-5; TRBD2 might be the D (6 bases). The CDR3 runs to 13 residues. V was trimmed by 8 bases and J by 4 bases, leaving 14 bases between them. Germline CDR1 and CDR2: SEHNR and FQNEAQ (reference sequence). The CDR3 loop reads CASSGTLTETQYF. The CDR3 DNA reads TGTGCCAGCTCTGGGACTTTGACAGAGACCCAGTACTTC. The whole variable domain, filled in from reference TRBV7-9 and TRBJ2-5, reads DTGVSQNPRHKITKRGQNVTFRCDPISEHNRLYWYRQTLGQGPEFLTYFQNEAQLEKSRLLSDRFSAERPKGSFSTLEIQRTEQGDSAMYLCASSGTLTETQYFGPGTRLLVL.

This clone was picked up many times. CDR3 region: CASSYLYEGSYNEQFF. The CDR3, as DNA: TGTGCCAGCAGTTACCTGTATGAGGGGTCCTACAATGAGCAGTTCTTC. The chain joins TRBV6-5 to TRBJ2-1; the D gene could be TRBD1 or TRBD2 (5 bases each). Trimming took 2 bases from V and 1 from J, leaving 12 bases between them. Germline loops: CDR1 MNHEY, CDR2 SVGAGI. The CDR3 sequence is 16 residues long.

The V gene is TRBV7-8, the J gene TRBJ2-1, with unresolved D. V dropped 5 bases and J dropped 7 bases, with 9 bases sitting between them. Germline CDR1 and CDR2: SGHVS and FQNEAQ. The CDR3 spans 12 residues. CDR3 bases: TGTGCCAGCAGCCCGAGTCGGAATGAGCAGTTCTTC. Amino acids: CASSPSRNEQFF. Drawing the rest from reference TRBV7-8 and TRBJ2-1, the complete variable domain is GAGVSQSPRYKVAKRGQDVALRCDPISGHVSLFWYQQALGQGPEFLTYFQNEAQLDKSGLPSDRFFAERPEGSVSTLKIQRTQQEDSAVYLCASSPSRNEQFFGPGTRLTVL.

A few counts support this clone. The chain has TRBV15 and TRBJ1-3; D not certain. Germline CDR1 reads LNHNV; CDR2 reads YYDKDF (reference sequence). This CDR3 is 12 amino acids long. V was trimmed by 0 bases and J by 11 bases, leaving 8 bases between them. The CDR3 nucleotides are TGTGCCACCAGCAGAGATAAAGTCTCCATATATTTT. Translation gives CATSRDKVSIYF.

This chain links TRBV5-4 with TRBJ2-5; 7 bases fit TRBD2. The germline CDR1 and CDR2 sequences are SGHNT and YYREEE (reference sequence). The CDR3 contains 14 residues. The V gene end was trimmed by 2 bases and the J gene end by 2 bases; junction bases not matched to a gene: 3. CDR3 amino acids: CASSLGLGQETQYF. The CDR3 nucleotides read TGTGCCAGCAGCTTAGGACTAGGACAAGAGACCCAGTACTTC.

In its sample, this clone was seen a few times. This chain connects TRBV13 to TRBJ2-6, with a possible D match to TRBD1 (5 bases). In germline, CDR1 is PRHDT, CDR2 FYEKMQ (reference sequence). V was cut by 6 bases and J by 0 bases, with 12 bases left in between. CDR3 length: 16 amino acids. CDR3: CASSLGANSGANVLTF. CDR3 coding DNA: TGTGCCAGCAGTCTAGGGGCCAACTCTGGGGCCAACGTCCTGACTTTC.

V is TRBV4-1 and J is TRBJ2-7; no firm D call. V was pared by 3 bases and J by 3 bases, with 9 bases between. Germline-derived CDR1 and CDR2 are MGHRA and YSYEKL. This CDR3 comprises 13 residues. Written as DNA, the CDR3 is TGCGCCAGCAGCCAGACCGGGTACTACGAGCAGTACTTC. As protein: CASSQTGYYEQYF.

V gene TRBV9 combines with J gene TRBJ1-1, with 7 nucleotides matching TRBD1. There are 17 residues in the CDR3. Germline V lookup: CDR1 SGDLS, CDR2 YYNGEE. V gave up 0 bases and J gave up 1 base; unmatched junction bases: 9. The CDR3 sequence: CASSVADRVTPNTEAFF. The CDR3 DNA sequence: TGTGCCAGCAGCGTAGCCGACAGGGTGACCCCGAACACTGAAGCTTTCTTT.

This clone turned up a few times. The CDR3 nucleotides read TGTGCCAGCAGCGTAGGGGGTAGCGGGGGTCCTAAAGGAGCCCAGTACTTC. Translated: CASSVGGSGGPKGAQYF. The rearrangement joins TRBV9 to TRBJ2-5; 9 nucleotides line up with TRBD2. The V gene end was trimmed by 0 bases and the J gene end by 9 bases; junction bases not matched to a gene: 15. Germline assignment: CDR1 SGDLS and CDR2 YYNGEE. The CDR3 consists of 17 residues.

This sequence joins TRBV4-1 and TRBJ1-5, with unresolved D. CDR3 length: 14 amino acids. Between the trimmed V and J ends, which lost 0 bases and 2 bases, there was a span of 5 bases. CDR1 and CDR2 (germline): MGHRA, YSYEKL. The CDR3 bases are TGCGCCAGCAGCCAAGATCAAGGCAATCAGCCCCAGCATTTT. Protein product: CASSQDQGNQPQHF.

On this clone: Other DNA sequences in this specimen translate into the identical CDR3. V gene TRBV5-6 combines with J gene TRBJ1-5; D unresolved. The germline gives CDR1 SGHDT, CDR2 YYEEEE. The CDR3 consists of 13 residues. V lost 0 bases and J lost 4, with 5 bases in between. The DNA for the CDR3 is TGTGCCAGCAGCTTGGGGACTAATCAGCCCCAGCATTTT. It codes for CASSLGTNQPQHF.

This CDR3 is CASRDGGNTEAFF. For the CDR3, the DNA is TGTGCCAGTAGGGACGGAGGAAACACTGAAGCTTTCTTT. The chain combines TRBV19 with TRBJ1-1, with D hard to call. The V end was cut by 6 bases, the J end by 2 bases, with 10 bases between. This CDR3 has 13 amino acids. Germline CDR1 is LNHDA and CDR2 is SQIVND (reference sequence).

The chain joins TRBV5-6 to TRBJ2-7; TRBD1 agrees at 7 bases. The CDR3 spans 14 residues. The germline CDR1 and CDR2 sequences are SGHDT and YYEEEE. V was clipped by 4 bases and J by 0 bases; unmatched bases: 4. Here the CDR3 DNA reads TGTGCCAGCAGCCCGGACAGGAGCTCCTACGAGCAGTACTTC. Translating it yields CASSPDRSSYEQYF. Filled out from reference TRBV5-6 and TRBJ2-7, the complete variable domain reads DAGVTQSPTHLIKTRGQQVTLRCSPKSGHDTVSWYQQALGQGPQFIFQYYEEEERQRGNFPDRFSGHQFPNYSSELNVNALLLGDSALYLCASSPDRSSYEQYFGPGTRLTVT.

The rearrangement uses TRBV15 and TRBJ2-2; a possible D gene is TRBD1 (6 bases). Trimming pared 3 bases from V and 8 bases from J, leaving 16 bases between. Germline V CDR1 and CDR2: LNHNV, YYDKDF (reference sequence). The CDR3 is made up of 15 amino acids. The CDR3 is CATSREGQSPGELFF. The CDR3 region has the DNA TGTGCCACCAGCAGGGAAGGACAGTCACCGGGGGAGCTGTTTTTT.

The chain uses TRBV11-2 and TRBJ2-7, with a possible D match to TRBD2 (6 bases). Germline values: CDR1 SGHAT, CDR2 FQNNGV. The CDR3 is 12 residues long. V dropped 4 bases and J dropped 12 bases, with 16 bases sitting between them. CDR3 region: CASSSMEGFLYF. DNA for the CDR3: TGTGCCAGCAGCTCCATGGAGGGGTTTCTGTACTTC.

Remarks on this clone: Additional DNA sequences in this sample encode the identical CDR3. The gene calls are TRBV6-5 and TRBJ2-7; D may be TRBD1 (6 bases). This CDR3 contains 13 residues. Trimming took off 6 bases at V and 1 base at J, with 10 bases between the two ends. The germline gives CDR1 MNHEY, CDR2 SVGAGI. The CDR3 loop is CASSVTGSYEQYF. In DNA form, the CDR3 reads TGTGCCAGCAGCGTTACAGGGTCCTACGAGCAGTACTTC.

This clone was seen once. The chain joins TRBV5-4 to TRBJ1-1; 8 nucleotides line up with TRBD1. V trimming: 4 bases; J trimming: 0 bases; junction bases outside the gene matches: 8. The CDR3 contains 16 residues. Germline lookup yields CDR1 SGHNT and CDR2 YYREEE (reference sequence). CDR3 in DNA: TGTGCCAGCAGCCAGGACAGGGCGCGTATGAACACTGAAGCTTTCTTT. This codes for CASSQDRARMNTEAFF. Looking up the rest from reference TRBV5-4 and TRBJ1-1 gives the full variable domain: ETGVTQSPTHLIKTRGQQVTLRCSSQSGHNTVSWYQQALGQGPQFIFQYYREEENGRGNFPPRFSGLQFPNYSSELNVNALELDDSALYLCASSQDRARMNTEAFFGQGTRLTVV.

V is TRBV9 and J is TRBJ2-7; D is possibly TRBD1 or TRBD2 (5 bases each). V was cut by 5 bases and J by 5 bases, with 14 bases left in between. Germline loops: CDR1 SGDLS, CDR2 YYNGEE. There are 13 residues in the CDR3. The CDR3 reads CASRPRDGNEQYF. The CDR3 nucleotides are TGTGCCAGCAGGCCGAGGGACGGCAACGAGCAGTACTTC.

The V gene is TRBV6-5, the J gene TRBJ1-6; the D is unclear. Germline V gives CDR1 MNHEY, CDR2 SVGAGI. This CDR3 has 15 residues. Trimming took 4 bases from V and 7 from J, leaving 14 bases between them. CDR3 DNA: TGTGCCAGCAGTTTGAACGGTGGTTTCAATTCACCCCTCCACTTT. As protein: CASSLNGGFNSPLHF.

This chain links TRBV7-9 with TRBJ1-1; a weak D match, TRBD1 (5 bases). The CDR3 is 12 residues long. The V end lost 4 bases, the J end lost 5 bases, and 8 bases lay between the germline ends. Germline-derived CDR1 and CDR2 are SEHNR and FQNEAQ (reference sequence). The CDR3 DNA reads as TGTGCCAGCAGCTACGGGGGAACTGAAGCTTTCTTT. Protein product: CASSYGGTEAFF.

This clone is a singleton in its sample. The chain carries TRBV29-1 and TRBJ1-2; D uncertain. CDR3 length: 15 residues. Looked up from germline, CDR1 is SQVTM and CDR2 is ANQGSEA. The V end was cut by 6 bases, the J end by 4 bases, with 21 bases between. CDR3 nucleotides: TGCAGCGTGCGGGTGATGGGTGATTCCGCCTATGGCTACACCTTC. Amino acids: CSVRVMGDSAYGYTF.

The rearrangement uses TRBV15 and TRBJ2-1, with 9 bases matching TRBD2. Germline CDR1 and CDR2: LNHNV and YYDKDF (reference sequence). With 4 bases clipped from V and 8 bases from J, the junction kept 12 bases outside the gene matches. CDR3 length equals 16 residues. The DNA for the CDR3 is TGTGCCACCAGCACCGTGCCGGGACTAGCTCCCCATGAGCAGTTCTTC. Protein sequence: CATSTVPGLAPHEQFF.

This clone was counted only a few times. The chain joins TRBV15 to TRBJ2-7; TRBD1 aligns across 8 bases. V gave up 8 bases and J gave up 4 bases; unmatched junction bases: 10. Germline CDR1 LNHNV, CDR2 YYDKDF (reference sequence). The CDR3 is made up of 14 amino acids. The CDR3 DNA sequence: TGTGCCACCGCAGGAGGACAGGGCGAATACGAGCAGTACTTC. This encodes CATAGGQGEYEQYF.

This clone was observed a few times. V gene TRBV7-9 combines with J gene TRBJ1-2; D uncertain. V was cut by 5 bases and J by 6 bases, with 13 bases left in between. Germline-derived CDR1 and CDR2 are SEHNR and FQNEAQ (reference sequence). The CDR3 is 13 residues long. For the CDR3, the DNA is TGTGCCAGCAGCCCTCCGGGAGATAATGGCTACACCTTC. Its translation is CASSPPGDNGYTF.

This rearrangement joins TRBV5-6 to TRBJ2-1; D is uncertain. V shed 1 base and J shed 5 bases, with 7 bases lying between them. CDR1 and CDR2 from the germline V gene are SGHDT and YYEEEE. The CDR3 loop spans 13 amino acids. This chain's CDR3 is CASSLNVNNEQFF. DNA for the CDR3: TGTGCCAGCAGCTTGAACGTTAACAATGAGCAGTTCTTC.